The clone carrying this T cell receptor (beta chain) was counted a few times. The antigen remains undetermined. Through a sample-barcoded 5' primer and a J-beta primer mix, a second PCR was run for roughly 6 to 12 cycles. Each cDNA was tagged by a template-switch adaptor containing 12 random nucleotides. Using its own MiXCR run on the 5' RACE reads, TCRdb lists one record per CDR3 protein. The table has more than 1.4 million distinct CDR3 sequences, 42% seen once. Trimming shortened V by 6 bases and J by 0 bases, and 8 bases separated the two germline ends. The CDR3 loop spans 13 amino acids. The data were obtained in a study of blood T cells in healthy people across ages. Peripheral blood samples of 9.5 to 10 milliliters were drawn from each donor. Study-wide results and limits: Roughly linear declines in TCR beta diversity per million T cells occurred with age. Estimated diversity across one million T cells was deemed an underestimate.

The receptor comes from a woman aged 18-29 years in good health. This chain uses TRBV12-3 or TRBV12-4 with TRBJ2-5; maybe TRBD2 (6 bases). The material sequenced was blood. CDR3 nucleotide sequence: TGTGCCAGCAGCCGACTAGACCAAGAGACCCAGTACTTC. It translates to CASSRLDQETQYF.